The 30 T cell receptor beta chains below were found in one sample sequenced in a study of molecular identifiers for immune sequencing clone quantification (dated by TCRdb to the late 2010s). Receptor libraries were prepared by PCR. Sequencing was carried out with an Illumina HiSeq 4000. TCRdb itself trimmed the public reads at Q25 with fastp, ran MiXCR and retained productive beta chains. Each entry is one CDR3 protein sequence, shown with its most common DNA and genes. This sample holds over 85,000 distinct CDR3 sequences; over 20% were observed only once. The ten top clones hold 0.85% to 1.2% of the sample. The sequencing sample was made of naive CD8+ T cells from blood, with Jurkat cell RNA spiked in. The meaning of the sample's cell subset or site label: FACS-sorted CD8+CD4-CCR7+CD45RA+ naive T cells. All receptors come from a human donor in good health. Some libraries in this study had Jurkat cell RNA spiked in.

Comment on this clonotype: A much larger clone is a single base away; this may be a read error. Likely a read error: the CDR3 ends without its conserved phenylalanine or tryptophan. The chain uses TRBV28 and TRBJ2-7, with 7 bases identical to TRBD1. V shed 6 bases and J 3 bases; nucleotides not matched to a gene: 8. Germline lookup yields CDR1 MDHEN and CDR2 SYDVKM. The CDR3 is 14 residues long. The CDR3 loop reads CASSPGQVNYEQYL. CDR3 DNA: TGTGCCAGCAGCCCCGGACAGGTGAACTACGAGCAGTACCTC.

Note on this clonotype: A read error may be the cause here, since a much bigger clone is one base away. The chain carries TRBV29-1 and TRBJ2-1, with TRBD2 identical over 9 bases. CDR1 and CDR2 from the germline V gene are SQVTM and ANQGSEA. CDR3 length: 9 residues. The DNA of the CDR3 is TGCAGCCCCGGGACTAGCAAGTCCTTC. Protein product: CSPGTSKSF.

This clonotype showed up many times. The chain joins TRBV12-3 or TRBV12-4 to TRBJ1-1, with 8 bases identical to TRBD1. This CDR3 comprises 16 residues. V was clipped by 6 bases and J by 2 bases; unmatched bases: 11. CDR3 residues: CASSSRGPLPNTEAFF. DNA of the CDR3: TGTGCCAGCAGCTCCAGGGGGCCCCTTCCCAACACTGAAGCTTTCTTT.

Worth noting for this clonotype: A much larger clone differs by one base, so this may be a read error. The chain combines TRBV7-9 with TRBJ2-7; no firm D call. The CDR3 has 13 residues. Per the germline V gene, CDR1 is SEHNR and CDR2 is FQNEAQ (reference sequence). CDR3 in amino acids: CARSLDASYEQYF. CDR3 nucleotide sequence: TGTGCCAGGAGCTTAGATGCGAGTTACGAGCAGTACTTC. The whole variable domain, filled in from reference TRBV7-9 and TRBJ2-7, reads DTGVSQNPRHKITKRGQNVTFRCDPISEHNRLYWYRQTLGQGPEFLTYFQNEAQLEKSRLLSDRFSAERPKGSFSTLEIQRTEQGDSAMYLCARSLDASYEQYFGPGTRLTVT.

Many counts were recorded for this clonotype. The chain employs TRBV5-1 and TRBJ2-7; D perhaps matches TRBD1 (6 bases). CDR3 length: 13 residues. In germline, CDR1 is SGHRS, CDR2 YFSETQ. Between the trimmed V and J ends, which lost 3 bases and 3 bases, there was a span of 10 bases. CDR3 bases: TGCGCCAGCAGCTATAACAGGGACTACGAGCAGTACTTC. This translates into CASSYNRDYEQYF.

This clonotype was counted at least ten times. The CDR3 region is CASSLAPTGHGGELFF. Written as DNA, the CDR3 is TGTGCCAGCAGCTTAGCCCCCACAGGGCACGGGGGGGAGCTGTTTTTT. This chain uses TRBV7-9 with TRBJ2-2; D perhaps matches TRBD1 (6 bases). The CDR3 runs 16 residues. CDR1 and CDR2 (germline): SEHNR, FQNEAQ (reference sequence). Trimming left V 0 bases short and J 8 bases short, with 16 bases between.

As regards this clonotype: A read error may be the cause here, since a much bigger clone is one base away. This chain connects TRBV18 to TRBJ1-4; D is uncertain. Germline CDR1 and CDR2: KGHSH and LQKENI. CDR3 length: 17 amino acids. As DNA, the CDR3 is TGTGGCAGCTCACCGGCCCAACAGCCAGCAACTAATGAAAAACTGTTTTTT. This gives the protein CGSSPAQQPATNEKLFF.

This chain links TRBV5-4 with TRBJ1-1; D is unclear. The V gene lost 9 bases and the J gene lost 0 bases, with 15 bases spanning the gap. The germline V gene has CDR1 SGHNT and CDR2 YYREEE (reference sequence). The CDR3 contains 14 residues. CDR3 nucleotides: TGTGCCACGGACGGAGGAAGAATGAACACTGAAGCTTTCTTT. Its translation: CATDGGRMNTEAFF.

V usage is TRBV27 and J usage is TRBJ2-7, with 7 positions matching TRBD2. The germline V gene encodes CDR1 MNHEY and CDR2 SMNVEV (reference sequence). The ends lost 5 bases at V and 4 bases at J; junction bases unmatched: 11. The CDR3 is 15 residues long. The CDR3 protein is CASSPHGGEGYEQYF. CDR3 nucleotide sequence: TGTGCCAGCAGTCCCCATGGAGGGGAGGGGTACGAGCAGTACTTC.

The chain combines TRBV7-3 with TRBJ2-3; 7 nucleotides match TRBD2. V lost 0 bases to trimming and J lost 5 bases; unmatched junction nucleotides: 14. This CDR3 contains 18 residues. Germline CDR1 SGHTA, CDR2 FQGTGA. CDR3 sequence: CASSLTTNWREQVDTQYF. CDR3 DNA sequence: TGTGCCAGCAGCTTAACCACCAACTGGCGGGAGCAGGTAGATACGCAGTATTTT. Drawing the rest from reference TRBV7-3 and TRBJ2-3, the complete variable domain is GAGVSQTPSNKVTEKGKYVELRCDPISGHTALYWYRQSLGQGPEFLIYFQGTGAADDSGLPNDRFFAVRPEGSVSTLKIQRTERGDSAVYLCASSLTTNWREQVDTQYFGPGTRLTVL.

This clonotype showed up just a few times. The chain employs TRBV4-1 and TRBJ2-7; 7 nucleotides align to TRBD1. Per germline, CDR1 MGHRA and CDR2 YSYEKL. Trimming cost V 1 base and J 2 bases; bases outside gene matches: 2. The CDR3 is 14 residues long. CDR3 nucleotides: TGCGCCAGCAGCCAAGTGGGACAGCCCTACGAGCAGTACTTC. It translates to CASSQVGQPYEQYF.

This clonotype appeared once. A single base separates this from a much larger clone, so it may be a read error. The gene calls are TRBV6-2 or TRBV6-3 and TRBJ2-7; 7 bases map to TRBD1. V lost 7 bases to trimming and J lost 0 bases; unmatched junction nucleotides: 9. CDR3 length equals 15 residues. Germline lookup yields CDR1 MNHEY and CDR2 SVGEGT. The CDR3 spells CASISGQRPSYEQYF. The CDR3 DNA reads TGTGCCAGCATCTCGGGACAGCGACCCTCCTACGAGCAGTACTTC.

With regard to this clonotype: A read error is possible here, since a much larger clone lies one base away. This chain uses TRBV29-1 with TRBJ2-2; no clear D. The CDR3 spans 12 residues. V shed 7 bases and J shed 4 bases, with 10 bases lying between them. Germline CDR1 and CDR2: SQVTM and ANQGSEA. The CDR3 sequence is CSARWGTGELFF. CDR3 sequence (DNA): TGCAGCGCGAGGTGGGGCACCGGGGAGCTGTTTTTT.

This clonotype was seen many times. The DNA for the CDR3 is TGTGCCAGCAGCCAAACCTCCGACCGATACAATGAGCAGTTCTTC. Translating it yields CASSQTSDRYNEQFF. V gene TRBV7-9 combines with J gene TRBJ2-1; D not certain. CDR1 SEHNR and CDR2 FQNEAQ come from the germline V gene (reference sequence). The CDR3 sequence is 15 residues long. The germline V and J ends were trimmed by 5 bases and 4 bases, with 15 bases remaining between them.

This clonotype was detected many times. This chain joins TRBV29-1 and TRBJ2-1, with D tentatively TRBD2 (7 bases). Trimming stripped 6 bases from V and 5 bases from J, with 11 bases between. CDR1 and CDR2 (germline): SQVTM, ANQGSEA. This CDR3 has 12 amino acids. This CDR3 is CSVGGGNNEQFF. The CDR3 DNA reads TGCAGCGTAGGGGGGGGAAACAATGAGCAGTTCTTC.

CDR3 sequence (DNA): TGCAGCGTTCTCAGACTAGATTACAATGAGCAGTTCTTC. Its protein product is CSVLRLDYNEQFF. V and J are TRBV29-1 and TRBJ2-1; weak D call: TRBD2 (6 bases). Trimming removed 5 bases at V and 4 bases at J, with 12 bases between. CDR3 length equals 13 residues. The germline V gene encodes CDR1 SQVTM and CDR2 ANQGSEA.

This clonotype was picked up a small number of times. This chain joins TRBV25-1 and TRBJ1-2; unclear D gene. Germline V gene lookup returns CDR1 MGHDK and CDR2 SYGVNS. V lost 3 bases and J lost 4, with 6 bases in between. The CDR3 sequence is 12 residues long. CDR3 DNA: TGTGCCAGCAGTGAGGGTTCCTATGGCTACACCTTC. Translation: CASSEGSYGYTF.

About this clonotype itself: This clone may be a read error of a much larger clone one base away. Because it lacks the conserved phenylalanine or tryptophan at the end, this CDR3 is likely a read error. V gene TRBV19 combines with J gene TRBJ2-7; TRBD2 matches 14 bases. Germline values: CDR1 LNHDA, CDR2 SQIVND (reference sequence). J gave up 3 bases and V 3 bases, and 1 base lay outside the gene matches. The length of the CDR3 is 15 residues. The CDR3: CASSIGTSGSYEQYL. DNA of the CDR3: TGTGCCAGTAGTATCGGGACTAGCGGGAGCTACGAGCAGTACCTC.

The table lists this clonotype with a few counts. The genes are TRBV19 and TRBJ1-5; no clear D. Trimming pared 10 bases from V and 4 bases from J, leaving 11 bases between. This CDR3 is built from 12 residues. Germline CDR1 reads LNHDA; CDR2 reads SQIVND (reference sequence). The CDR3 loop is CATRTENQPQHF. In DNA, the CDR3 is TGTGCCACACGGACGGAGAATCAGCCCCAGCATTTT.

This clonotype was recorded at least ten times. This rearrangement joins TRBV16 to TRBJ1-6, with 8 nucleotides matching TRBD1. The CDR3 contains 15 residues. V shed 0 bases and J 9 bases; nucleotides not matched to a gene: 4. In germline, CDR1 is KGHSY, CDR2 FQNENV. CDR3 DNA: TGTGCCAGCAGCCAATCAGGACAGGGAGGTTCACCCCTCCACTTT. Its translation is CASSQSGQGGSPLHF.

A few counts support this clonotype. This chain uses TRBV5-6 with TRBJ2-2; TRBD1 aligns across 7 bases. J gave up 2 bases and V 2 bases, and 6 bases lay outside the gene matches. Germline-derived CDR1 and CDR2 are SGHDT and YYEEEE. There are 16 residues in the CDR3. This chain's CDR3 is CASSLAGTVNTGELFF. CDR3 DNA sequence: TGTGCCAGCAGCTTAGCCGGGACAGTTAACACCGGGGAGCTGTTTTTT.

This clonotype was seen a few times. The chain is built from TRBV2 and TRBJ2-1, with unresolved D. V gave up 0 bases and J gave up 5 bases, with 14 bases separating them. Per the germline V gene, CDR1 is SNHLY and CDR2 is FYNNEI. The CDR3 is 16 residues long. CDR3: CASSEALNSWNNEQFF. CDR3 bases: TGTGCCAGCAGTGAAGCGCTAAACAGTTGGAACAATGAGCAGTTCTTC.

This clonotype was observed at least ten times. The chain recombines TRBV19 with TRBJ2-7; 9 nucleotides agree with TRBD1. CDR1 and CDR2 from the germline V gene are LNHDA and SQIVND (reference sequence). J was trimmed by 4 bases and V by 5 bases; bases with no gene match: 12. There are 16 residues in the CDR3. This chain's CDR3 is CASSGGTGTGLYEQYF. CDR3 DNA sequence: TGTGCCAGTAGTGGGGGCACCGGGACAGGGTTGTACGAGCAGTACTTC.

A note on this clonotype: It may be a read error: a sequence one base away is much more abundant. The CDR3 does not close with the conserved phenylalanine or tryptophan, likely indicating a read error. This chain connects TRBV16 to TRBJ1-2, with D hard to call. Between the trimmed V and J ends, which lost 1 base and 4 bases, there was a span of 13 bases. Germline V CDR1 and CDR2: KGHSY, FQNENV. The CDR3 contains 15 residues. DNA of the CDR3: TGTGCCAGCAGCCAATTTGAGGGAGAAGTCTATGGCTACACCGTC. Its translation: CASSQFEGEVYGYTV.

In its sample, this clonotype was seen many times. The rearrangement links TRBV4-3 to TRBJ2-7, with a tentative D call TRBD1 (6 bases). Germline CDR1 reads LGHNA; CDR2 reads YSLEER. The CDR3 totals 14 residues. Trimming removed 0 bases from V and 4 bases from J, with 10 bases in between. The CDR3 region has the DNA TGCGCCAGCAGCCAAGACAGGGGACCGTACGAGCAGTACTTC. Its translation is CASSQDRGPYEQYF.

This clonotype was seen only a few times. CDR3 nucleotide sequence: TGCGCCAGCAGCCAAGATCCTTTACTAGCGGGGGACAATGAGCAGTTCTTC. It yields the protein CASSQDPLLAGDNEQFF. The rearrangement uses TRBV4-1 and TRBJ2-1; 11 nucleotides match TRBD2. The CDR3 runs to 17 residues. The V and J ends lost 0 bases and 5 bases, in that order; junction bases with no gene match: 6. Germline CDR1 and CDR2: MGHRA and YSYEKL.

This clonotype was detected ten times or more. The chain uses TRBV7-9 and TRBJ1-1; D uncertain. The germline gives CDR1 SEHNR, CDR2 FQNEAQ (reference sequence). This CDR3 comprises 12 residues. V lost 5 bases, J lost 2 bases, and 6 bases lay in between. CDR3 nucleotides: TGTGCCAGCAGCGAAATCAACACTGAAGCTTTCTTT. Amino acids: CASSEINTEAFF. Full variable domain (missing parts from reference TRBV7-9 and TRBJ1-1): DTGVSQNPRHKITKRGQNVTFRCDPISEHNRLYWYRQTLGQGPEFLTYFQNEAQLEKSRLLSDRFSAERPKGSFSTLEIQRTEQGDSAMYLCASSEINTEAFFGQGTRLTVV.

At least ten counts were recorded for this clonotype. J is TRBJ1-1 and V is TRBV4-2, with 8 positions matching TRBD1. The CDR3 has 17 residues. The junction had 11 bases not matched to a gene; V was cut back by 0 bases and J by 5 bases. CDR1 LGHNA and CDR2 YNFKEQ come from the germline V gene. CDR3 DNA: TGTGCCAGCAGCCAAGATCAGTGGACAGGGAGGGGGACTGAAGCTTTCTTT. It codes for CASSQDQWTGRGTEAFF.

Many counts were recorded for this clonotype. The V call is TRBV4-3, the J call TRBJ1-3; TRBD1 matches at 7 bases. This CDR3 has 15 amino acids. Germline-derived CDR1 and CDR2 are LGHNA and YSLEER. Trimming cost V 1 base and J 1 base; bases outside gene matches: 1. The CDR3 DNA reads as TGCGCCAGCAGCCAAGCCAGGGGGTCTGGAAACACCATATATTTT. Protein sequence: CASSQARGSGNTIYF.

Worth noting for this clonotype: A read error may explain this, as a much larger clone is one base away. V usage is TRBV7-9 and J usage is TRBJ2-7; a possible D gene is TRBD2 (5 bases). CDR1 is SEHNR, CDR2 FQNEAQ, per germline (reference sequence). CDR3 length: 13 amino acids. CDR3 residues: CVSSLARNYEQYF. CDR3 DNA: TGTGTCAGCAGCTTAGCGCGGAACTACGAGCAGTACTTC.